This TCR beta chain was sequenced in a study of early T cells in non-severe SARS-CoV-2 infection (dated by TCRdb to the early 2020s). As for the study more broadly: TCR sequencing used bulk RNA from unsorted whole blood, so alpha and beta chains could not be paired. What the study reported, not specific to this receptor: Matching against VDJdb was skewed toward anti-spike CD8 responses, likely underestimated virus-specific expansions, and missed private and CD4 specificities.

The germline V gene specifies SNHLY as CDR1 and FYNNEI as CDR2. From the cysteine up to the phenylalanine, the CDR3 has a length of 15 residues. Only CDR3 DNA is held: 45 bases, read in frame from base 1. V is pruned by 4 bases and J by 0 bases, leaving 2 bases of the junction without a gene match. A case-control design nested within a healthcare worker cohort in London, UK, was used, with weekly nasopharyngeal swab PCR tests and blood sampling performed. Healthcare workers were enrolled in the week of the UK lockdown, from 23 to 31 March 2020, and were followed every week for up to about 15 weeks. This clonotype is deemed medium-sized (0.01 to 0.1%). The clone's antigen remains unknown. The sample holds no much larger clone one base away, and base qualities are not on file. The library was generated by 5' RACE. TCRdb records NextSeq 500 as the sequencer. To correct for sequencing error and PCR bias, the TCR library protocol tagged individual cDNA molecules with unique molecular identifiers. TCR alpha and beta chains were both sequenced, and the abundances of alpha and beta sequences in each sample were closely correlated with each other. The source study handled its data this way. Decombinator V4 was used to perform V gene, J gene and CDR3 annotation of TCR sequences. Expanded TCRs were defined as changing significantly between any two time points under a Poisson model with p below 0.0001. TCR abundances were normalised to the total number of TCRs sequenced in each sample and reported as counts per million. MAIT TCRs were defined by TRAV1-2 paired with TRAJ12, TRAJ20 or TRAJ33, and iNKT TCRs by TRAV10 paired with TRAJ18. A search of VDJdb, accessed on 1 November 2021, was run for TCRs annotated to CMV, EBV and SARS-CoV-2, with TCRs annotated for multiple antigens excluded. Through fastp at Q25 and MiXCR, TCRdb rebuilt clones from the public reads, retaining in-frame beta chains. CDR3 protein sequences are deduplicated, and each keeps its most common genes and DNA. TCRdb, rather than the study authors, made the V and J calls. The sample table holds 65,000 to 95,000 distinct CDR3 sequences, of which about 5% were seen once. Under 7.5% of the sample is held by the ten biggest clonotypes.

The rearrangement joined TRBV2 to TRBJ2-2; 7 bases in the middle match TRBD1. This specimen was whole blood, taken at baseline. This sequence originates from an adult who was a healthcare worker with PCR-confirmed SARS-CoV-2 infection or an uninfected control (not recorded which). This receptor carries the CDR3 CASSGDSPNTGELFF. The DNA sequence is as follows: TGTGCCAGCAGTGGGGACAGCCCGAACACCGGGGAGCTGTTTTTT. Reference TRBV2 and TRBJ2-2 proteins supply the regions before and after the CDR3; the full variable domain is: EPEVTQTPSHQVTQMGQEVILRCVPISNHLYFYWYRQILGQKVEFLVSFYNNEISEKSEIFDDQFSVERPDGSNFTLKIRSTKLEDSAMYFCASSGDSPNTGELFFGEGSRLTVL.